This T cell receptor (beta chain) was retrieved from a study of regulatory T cells in long-lasting Graves disease. Stated time point: newly diagnosed GD, antithyroid drugs for less than 3 months. After RNA was extracted from PBMCs, the TCR library was made from it. In building TCR beta libraries, iRepertoire HTBI primers were used together with Arm-PCR of CDR3 regions. TCRdb redid the calling of the multiplex PCR reads with MiXCR, one entry per CDR3 protein. The sample records 200,000 to 250,000 distinct CDR3 sequences, around 17% being singletons. CDR3 length: 16 amino acids. Per germline, CDR1 WNHNN and CDR2 SYGVQD (reference sequence). Trimming took off 3 bases at V and 3 bases at J, with 16 bases between the two ends.

This specimen was peripheral blood mononuclear cells (PBMCs), taken at new diagnosis, from a patient treated with antithyroid drugs. The receptor was derived from a female donor with Graves disease. The chain is built from TRBV10-1 and TRBJ2-3, with D perhaps matching TRBD1 or TRBD2 (5 bases each). The chain's CDR3 is CASSDFALRGTDTQYF. The CDR3 nucleotides read TGCGCCAGCAGTGATTTCGCCCTGAGGGGTACAGATACGCAGTATTTT.